The 7 T cell receptor beta chains reported below all come from one sample, sequenced in a study of CD8+ T cells in alopecia areata listed by TCRdb under 2018. Library prep was done by the immunoSEQ multiplex PCR assay. To provide template for TCR sequencing, every sample had RNA extracted and reverse transcribed into cDNA. Here the immuneACCESS table is served through TCRdb, limited to in-frame sequences with V and J called. Missing clones are a known gap in these copies; in checked studies unresolved V genes cover under half, and the rest lacks a known reason. This sample has about 290,000 clones in its table, and over 45% of those were observed once. The ten biggest clones cover 1.8% of the sample. Taken with the paper, the label for time point translates to: 24 weeks on oral tofacitinib. What this sample's treatment or condition label stands for: oral pan-JAK inhibitor, 5-10 mg twice daily. Sequenced here: CD4+ T cells sorted from blood, sampled at week 24, from a patient treated with tofacitinib. The source of these receptors is a human donor with alopecia areata.

This clone was seen only once. V is TRBV7-2 and J is TRBJ2-1; 8 bases are shared with TRBD1. The CDR3 contains 15 residues. V lost 5 bases to trimming and J lost 7 bases; unmatched junction nucleotides: 10. The germline gives CDR1 SGHTA, CDR2 FQGNSA. DNA for the CDR3: TGTGCCAGCAGCCCCGGAATCAACAGGGGGAATGAGCAGTTCTTC. It yields the protein CASSPGINRGNEQFF.

This clone occurred a few times. This chain uses TRBV7-9 with TRBJ2-7; 13 nucleotides agree with TRBD2. CDR1 SEHNR and CDR2 FQNEAQ come from the germline V gene (reference sequence). The CDR3 runs 15 residues. With V trimmed by 5 bases and J by 4 bases, 5 bases remained unmatched. The CDR3 sequence is CASSLRTSGGYEQYF. The CDR3 DNA sequence: TGTGCCAGCAGCCTACGGACTAGCGGGGGTTACGAGCAGTACTTC.

The V and J genes are TRBV6-5 and TRBJ1-2, with TRBD1 matching over 8 bases. V gave up 0 bases and J gave up 6 bases; unmatched junction bases: 3. The CDR3 is 14 amino acids. The germline V gene encodes CDR1 MNHEY and CDR2 SVGAGI. Here the CDR3 reads CASSYSSGQDGYTF. For the CDR3, the DNA is TGTGCCAGCAGTTACTCATCGGGACAGGATGGCTACACCTTC.

V gene TRBV5-1 combines with J gene TRBJ2-7; a possible D gene is TRBD2 (6 bases). Trimming left V 0 bases short and J 6 bases short, with 10 bases between. Germline CDR1 and CDR2: SGHRS and YFSETQ. The CDR3 has 13 amino acids. CDR3 amino acids: CASSLVAAGEQYF. CDR3 bases: TGCGCCAGCAGCTTGGTAGCGGCGGGCGAGCAGTACTTC.

The chain couples TRBV5-4 to TRBJ1-1, with 8 bases aligning to TRBD1. The CDR3 consists of 14 residues. With V trimmed by 4 bases and J by 4 bases, 6 bases remained unmatched. The germline gives CDR1 SGHNT, CDR2 YYREEE (reference sequence). The CDR3 coding sequence is TGTGCCAGCAGCGTAGGACAGGGAGGCACTGAAGCTTTCTTT. It encodes CASSVGQGGTEAFF.

This sequence joins TRBV30 and TRBJ1-3, with D possibly matching TRBD1 (6 bases). Germline V gene lookup returns CDR1 GTSNPN and CDR2 SVGIG (reference sequence). The length of the CDR3 is 15 residues. The V and J ends lost 5 bases and 0 bases respectively, with 14 bases between them. This chain's CDR3 is CAWVGGPDSGNTIYF. CDR3 sequence (DNA): TGTGCCTGGGTAGGGGGACCGGACTCTGGAAACACCATATATTTT.

Comment on this clone: This sample also contains other DNA sequences that code for the same CDR3. The V call is TRBV30, the J call TRBJ1-5, with D tentatively TRBD1 (5 bases). The CDR3 spans 12 residues. Germline CDR1 is GTSNPN and CDR2 is SVGIG (reference sequence). V shed 3 bases and J shed 2 bases, with 5 bases lying between them. CDR3: CAWSRGNQPQHF. The DNA for the CDR3 is TGTGCCTGGAGCAGGGGCAATCAGCCCCAGCATTTT.